The sequence of this T cell receptor (beta chain) was determined in a study of blood T cell repertoires in COVID-19. About the study: Samples taken during acute and convalescent COVID-19 were collected in the United States, Italy and Spain.

Clones were read by immunoSEQ multiplex PCR, and TCRdb kept only the in-frame ones, dropping some. This sample has just under 350,000 clones, with more than 70% found just once. CDR3 length: 12 amino acids. The V end was cut by 3 bases, the J end by 4 bases, with 3 bases between. Seattle participants joined during active infection and were tracked over time. This chain connects TRBV12-3 or TRBV12-4 to TRBJ1-4, with D uncertain. The sequencing sample was made of peripheral blood. The sequence derives from a woman in her 70s with COVID-19, enrolled during active disease. CDR3 sequence: CASSFVNEKLFF. CDR3 coding DNA: TGTGCCAGCAGTTTCGTTAATGAAAAACTGTTTTTT.